Following are 8 T cell receptor beta chains from one sample sequenced in a study of blood T cell repertoires in COVID-19. TCRdb keeps only in-frame clones here, not all; method: immunoSEQ multiplex PCR. The profile covers more than 350,000 clones, with 75% to 90% appearing a single time and 1% taken by the ten largest. The sequencing input was PBMCs or T cells enriched from blood (not recorded which). All receptors derive from a man aged 18 to 30 who had recovered from COVID-19.

This CDR3 reads CASTRGGSPLHF. The DNA for the CDR3 is TGTGCCAGCACCCGGGGGGGTTCACCCCTCCACTTT. V and J are TRBV9 and TRBJ1-6, with TRBD1 as a possible D gene (5 bases). V dropped 6 bases and J dropped 9 bases, with 10 bases sitting between them. This CDR3 has 12 amino acids. Germline CDR1 reads SGDLS; CDR2 reads YYNGEE. The full variable domain, with the rest looked up from reference TRBV9 and TRBJ1-6, is DSGVTQTPKHLITATGQRVTLRCSPRSGDLSVYWYQQSLDQGLQFLIQYYNGEERAKGNILERFSAQQFPDLHSELNLSSLELGDSALYFCASTRGGSPLHFGNGTRLTVT.

The sample holds one count of this clone. The chain couples TRBV2 to TRBJ2-3, with D perhaps matching TRBD2 (6 bases). V dropped 6 bases and J dropped 2 bases, with 12 bases sitting between them. The CDR3 extends over 14 amino acids. Germline V gene data show CDR1 as SNHLY and CDR2 as FYNNEI. In DNA, the CDR3 is TGTGCCAGCAGAGTTCGGGGGTTCACAGATACGCAGTATTTT. Translated: CASRVRGFTDTQYF. The full variable domain, its missing parts supplied by reference TRBV2 and TRBJ2-3, is EPEVTQTPSHQVTQMGQEVILRCVPISNHLYFYWYRQILGQKVEFLVSFYNNEISEKSEIFDDQFSVERPDGSNFTLKIRSTKLEDSAMYFCASRVRGFTDTQYFGPGTRLTVL.

The chain couples TRBV5-8 to TRBJ2-2; 7 nucleotides line up with TRBD2. The CDR3 covers 15 residues. V shed 4 bases, J shed 4 bases, and the junction held 7 bases outside the gene matches. The V gene's germline CDR1 is SGHTS and CDR2 YDEGEE. In nucleotides, the CDR3 is TGTGCCAGCAGCCTAGCGGATCGTGGCACCGGGGAGCTGTTTTTT. This encodes CASSLADRGTGELFF. The variable domain in full, with the rest retrieved from reference TRBV5-8 and TRBJ2-2, is EAGVTQSPTHLIKTRGQQATLRCSPISGHTSVYWYQQALGLGLQFLLWYDEGEERNRGNFPPRFSGRQFPNYSSELNVNALELEDSALYLCASSLADRGTGELFFGEGSRLTVL.

V gene TRBV9 combines with J gene TRBJ2-7, with 11 bases identical to TRBD2. The V and J ends lost 0 bases and 5 bases, in that order; junction bases with no gene match: 4. From germline, CDR1 is SGDLS and CDR2 YYNGEE. The CDR3 is made up of 15 amino acids. This CDR3 reads CASSVGLAGGNEQYF. CDR3 sequence (DNA): TGTGCCAGCAGCGTAGGGCTAGCGGGAGGAAACGAGCAGTACTTC.

The chain couples TRBV3-1 (or the pseudogene TRBV3-2) to TRBJ2-5; 12 nucleotides align to TRBD2. The CDR3 length is 16 residues. V was clipped by 4 bases and J by 5 bases; unmatched bases: 8. Per germline, CDR1 LGHDT and CDR2 YNNKEL (reference sequence). The chain's CDR3 is CASSLTSGSVLETQYF. CDR3 sequence (DNA): TGTGCCAGCAGCCTGACTAGCGGGAGCGTTTTGGAGACCCAGTACTTC.

The chain carries TRBV27 and TRBJ1-1; tentative D call: TRBD1 (6 bases). The CDR3 length is 14 residues. From germline, CDR1 is MNHEY and CDR2 SMNVEV (reference sequence). Trimming removed 4 bases from V and 1 base from J, with 10 bases in between. DNA of the CDR3: TGTGCCAGCAGTTCCCTGGACAGGAACACTGAAGCTTTCTTT. This translates into CASSSLDRNTEAFF.

The chain uses TRBV9 and TRBJ2-1; a possible D gene is TRBD2 (6 bases). The CDR3 loop spans 15 amino acids. V was cut by 0 bases and J by 7 bases, with 14 bases left in between. Germline values: CDR1 SGDLS, CDR2 YYNGEE. For the CDR3, the DNA is TGTGCCAGCAGCGTAGGGGCTAGCGCGAGTAATGAGCAGTTCTTC. Translation gives CASSVGASASNEQFF. The full variable domain, in which reference TRBV9 and TRBJ2-1 provide the parts outside the CDR3, is DSGVTQTPKHLITATGQRVTLRCSPRSGDLSVYWYQQSLDQGLQFLIQYYNGEERAKGNILERFSAQQFPDLHSELNLSSLELGDSALYFCASSVGASASNEQFFGPGTRLTVL.

V and J are TRBV28 and TRBJ2-1, with 7 bases lining up with TRBD1. V trimming: 3 bases; J trimming: 7 bases; junction bases outside the gene matches: 12. Germline lookup yields CDR1 MDHEN and CDR2 SYDVKM. This CDR3 has 16 amino acids. The DNA for the CDR3 is TGTGCCAGCAGTTTCCTCGACAGGGACCTTATGAATGAGCAGTTCTTC. Translation gives CASSFLDRDLMNEQFF.